This T cell receptor (beta chain) was profiled in a study of T-cell memory formation after mild COVID-19. Looking at the study overall: Most TCR clusters belonged to a single donor.

The study's findings and limits: Later expanders leaned CD4+, whereas clones that contracted between day 15 and 85 were balanced CD4/CD8. Pre-infection memory showed some responding clones, and this suggested that cross-reactive memory joined.

After 5'RACE with constant-segment primers, TCR alpha and TCR beta cDNA libraries carrying sample barcodes and UMIs were obtained. Each CDR3 protein gets one entry after TCRdb re-called the 5' RACE reads with MiXCR. Counted here are about 560,000 distinct CDR3 sequences, about 20% occurring once; the ten biggest clones make up about 8.2%. This clonotype turned up a few times. Its cognate antigen is unknown. Trimming removed 4 bases at V and 5 bases at J, with 19 bases between. The CDR3 is made up of 15 amino acids. CDR1 SGHKS and CDR2 YYEKEE come from the germline V gene (reference sequence). Specimen: PBMCs or a T cell subset sorted from them (not recorded which). The TCR comes from an adult woman who had mild COVID-19 (a few samples of this study predate the infection). Cell type and time point are not known. The chain recombines TRBV5-5 with TRBJ2-7; D might be TRBD2 (6 bases). The CDR3, as DNA: TGTGCCAGCAGCACACCGGGAGACGTCTCGGACGAGCAGTACTTC. Amino acids: CASSTPGDVSDEQYF.